This T cell receptor beta chain appears in the sequencing data of a study of blood T cell repertoires in COVID-19. Turning to the study itself: COVID-19 samples from acute and convalescent phases originated in the United States, Italy and Spain. From T cells, B-cell-depleted T cells, or PBMCs came the material, which was cDNA or gDNA.

Authors' analysis steps: How many nucleated cells were present was estimated from reference gene primer amplification. This table comes from immunoSEQ multiplex PCR, and its TCRdb copy is limited to in-frame clones, with some not included. The V and J calls and clone size are taken from that table; D and trimming were inferred from the DNA. The data contain around 100,000 clones, around nine tenths of them singletons. J lost 4 bases, V lost 4 bases, and 4 bases had no gene match. Germline V gene lookup returns CDR1 SEHNR and CDR2 FQNEAQ (reference sequence). The CDR3 has 15 amino acids. This clonotype originated in a man aged 35-49 years with acute or convalescent COVID-19. The gene calls are TRBV7-9 and TRBJ2-1, with TRBD2 matching over 10 bases. The material sequenced was peripheral blood. The DNA for the CDR3 is TGTGCCAGCAGCTCCGGACTAGCGGATTACAATGAGCAGTTCTTC. Residues: CASSSGLADYNEQFF.